This entry describes one T cell receptor (beta chain). What it binds is unknown. The repertoire was sequenced with immunoSEQ multiplex PCR; TCRdb's copy has only in-frame clones and lacks some. Of just under 75,000 clones in the sample, around nine tenths were seen once. These data originate in a study of OX40 agonist ivuxolimab in advanced cancers. Trimming stripped 3 bases from V and 6 bases from J, with 14 bases between. CDR3 size: 14 residues. Germline V CDR1 and CDR2: MDHEN, SYDVKM. Study results and caveats: Dose levels from 0.1 to 3.0 mg/kg saw CD4+ and CD8+ blood T cells expand clonally by week 6. The average count of expanded clones was higher among CD8+ T cells than among CD4+.

The sequences come from CD4+ or CD8+ T cells sorted from blood, collected in a trial of the OX40 agonist ivuxolimab. This chain connects TRBV28 to TRBJ1-2; the D is unclear. This receptor was taken from an adult with an advanced solid tumor such as melanoma, head and neck, liver or kidney cancer. The CDR3 reads CASSLWRSQDGYTF. CDR3 nucleotides: TGTGCCAGCAGTTTGTGGAGGAGTCAAGATGGCTACACCTTC.